This T cell receptor (beta chain) is drawn from a study of CD8+CD57+ T cells in acquired aplastic anemia. Study overall: DNA per sorted CD4+ or CD8+ sample ranged roughly 0.18 to 30 ug, averaging roughly 3.3 ug. Study-wide results and caveats: In CD8+ cells, Simpson's diversity showed no significant difference between patients and controls. Patients and controls shared 25 to 35 CD8+ CDR3 sequences, highly expressed in patients.

According to the study, genomic DNA was the template for TCR beta VDJ and CDR3 profiling. TCRdb re-called the reads with MiXCR, one entry per CDR3 protein. This table holds 250,000 to 350,000 distinct CDR3 sequences, approximately 56% found once. The V gene's germline CDR1 is LNHNV and CDR2 YYDKDF (reference sequence). Trimming took 11 bases from V and 5 from J, leaving 19 bases between them. This CDR3 region has 13 residues. As to this clonotype: Antigen specificity is unknown.

The chain uses TRBV15 and TRBJ2-7, with TRBD1 as a possible D gene (6 bases). This sequence originates from a human donor with severe aplastic anemia or a healthy control (not recorded which). The specimen sequenced was sorted CD4+, CD8+, or CD8+CD57+ T cells (not recorded which) from PBMCs. The CDR3 bases are TGTGCCGCACAGCAGGGGTTAAGGGACGAGCAGTACTTC. Encoded protein: CAAQQGLRDEQYF.